These T cell receptor beta chains were read from a single sample in a study of blood T cell repertoires in COVID-19. The method was immunoSEQ multiplex PCR; TCRdb's version includes in-frame clones alone and lacks a portion of them. The table includes tens of thousands of clones, 89% detected once. The sample comprised peripheral blood. Receptor source: a woman aged 55-75 years with COVID-19, enrolled during active disease. The CDR3 runs from the conserved cysteine through the conserved F or W. The order of the fields is D gene, J gene, V gene, clone size, CDR3 protein, CDR3 DNA. The D gene is left open where the match is weak. Clone size, where shown, is once, few, many, or a class for clones that have expanded.

D gene: NA; J gene: TRBJ1-2; V gene: TRBV6-4; clone size: NA; CDR3 protein: CASSAGIANYGYTF; CDR3 DNA: TGTGCCAGCAGCGCGGGGATCGCTAACTATGGCTACACCTTC
D gene: TRBD2; J gene: TRBJ2-7; V gene: TRBV2; clone size: once; CDR3 protein: CASRATSGGADEQYF; CDR3 DNA: TGTGCCAGCAGGGCTACTAGCGGGGGGGCCGACGAGCAGTACTTC
D gene: TRBD2; J gene: TRBJ2-1; V gene: TRBV4-3; clone size: NA; CDR3 protein: CASSQDSGGLYNEQFF; CDR3 DNA: TGCGCCAGCAGCCAAGACAGCGGGGGCCTCTACAATGAGCAGTTCTTC
D gene: NA; J gene: TRBJ2-1; V gene: TRBV11-3; clone size: NA; CDR3 protein: CASSLGANNEQFF; CDR3 DNA: TGTGCCAGCAGCTTAGGGGCCAACAATGAGCAGTTCTTC
D gene: TRBD2; J gene: TRBJ2-1; V gene: TRBV5-1; clone size: NA; CDR3 protein: CASSLGGSTSNEQFF; CDR3 DNA: TGCGCCAGCAGCTTGGGCGGGAGTACATCCAATGAGCAGTTCTTC
D gene: TRBD1; J gene: TRBJ1-1; V gene: TRBV7-2; clone size: NA; CDR3 protein: CASSSRQGGEAFF; CDR3 DNA: TGTGCCAGCAGCTCTCGACAGGGCGGTGAAGCTTTCTTT
D gene: TRBD1; J gene: TRBJ2-7; V gene: TRBV5-1; clone size: NA; CDR3 protein: CASSLSWDSSYEQYF; CDR3 DNA: TGCGCCAGCAGCTTGTCGTGGGACAGTTCCTACGAGCAGTACTTC
D gene: TRBD2; J gene: TRBJ2-3; V gene: TRBV6-2/TRBV6-3; clone size: NA; CDR3 protein: CASSPYLAGGMDTQYF; CDR3 DNA: TGTGCCAGCAGTCCATACCTAGCGGGAGGGATGGATACGCAGTATTTT
D gene: TRBD2; J gene: TRBJ2-1; V gene: TRBV6-4; clone size: NA; CDR3 protein: CASSPQGGSGEQFF; CDR3 DNA: TGTGCCAGCAGTCCCCAGGGAGGGAGCGGTGAGCAGTTCTTC
D gene: TRBD1; J gene: TRBJ2-1; V gene: TRBV5-6; clone size: once; CDR3 protein: CASSLAGTAYNEQFF; CDR3 DNA: TGTGCCAGCAGCTTGGCCGGGACAGCCTACAATGAGCAGTTCTTC